Listed below are T cell receptor beta chains from one sample, sequenced in a study of regulatory T cells in long-lasting Graves disease. TCRdb independently ran MiXCR on the multiplex PCR reads; one entry per CDR3 protein. The profile shows approximately 540,000 distinct CDR3 sequences, around 13% of them singletons. In addition, the sample was reused for a study of T cells in Graves' hyperthyroidism and ophthalmopathy.

The sequencing used peripheral blood mononuclear cells (PBMCs), collected at new diagnosis, from a patient treated with antithyroid drugs. Receptors were obtained from a woman aged 25 to 45 with Graves disease. CDR3s include the opening cysteine and the closing phenylalanine or tryptophan. D genes are given only for firm matches. Clone size appears in some rows only: once, few, many, or a class for an expanded clone.

J: TRBJ2-2
V: TRBV24-1
size: many
D: TRBD1
DNA: TGTGCCACTCACGAAGGGACAGGGAACACCGGGGAGCTGTTTTTT
CDR3: CATHEGTGNTGELFF

J: TRBJ2-7
V: TRBV12-3/TRBV12-4
size: many
D: TRBD1
DNA: TGTGCCAGCAGCCCCTACCGGGACAGGGCCTCCTACGAGCAGTACTTC
CDR3: CASSPYRDRASYEQYF

J: TRBJ1-5
V: TRBV19
size: .
D: .
DNA: TGTGCCAGCGCTTTGGGGTGGGTACAGGGTAAATTTGGCAATCAGCCCCAGCATTTT
CDR3: CASALGWVQGKFGNQPQHF

J: TRBJ2-3
V: TRBV2
size: many
D: .
DNA: TGTGCCAGCAGTGGGCGGGTTTACACAGATACGCAGTATTTT
CDR3: CASSGRVYTDTQYF

J: TRBJ2-1
V: TRBV18
size: many
D: TRBD2
DNA: TGTGCCAGCTCACCACTCTCCAGACTAGCGGGAAGTGAGCAGTTCTTC
CDR3: CASSPLSRLAGSEQFF

J: TRBJ2-1
V: TRBV6-2/TRBV6-3
size: few
D: .
DNA: TGTGCCAGCAGTTACGAGGGCGAGCAGTTCTTC
CDR3: CASSYEGEQFF

J: TRBJ2-1
V: TRBV28
size: many
D: TRBD1
DNA: TGTGCCAGTCTACAGAGGGACAGGGAATACAATGAGCAGTTCTTC
CDR3: CASLQRDREYNEQFF

J: TRBJ2-7
V: TRBV5-1
size: many
D: .
DNA: TGCGCCAGCAGCTCCCGGAGGGACGGGACGATCGAGCAGTACTTC
CDR3: CASSSRRDGTIEQYF

J: TRBJ1-1
V: TRBV5-1
size: many
D: .
DNA: TGCGCCAGCAGCTCGGACATGATCAGGAGCACTGAAGCTTTCTTT
CDR3: CASSSDMIRSTEAFF

J: TRBJ2-1
V: TRBV11-2
size: .
D: .
DNA: TGTGCCAGCAGCTTAGTAGACAGATACAATGAGCAGTTCTTC
CDR3: CASSLVDRYNEQFF

J: TRBJ2-5
V: TRBV4-3
size: few
D: TRBD2
DNA: TGCGCCAGCAGCCCCTGGACTAGCGGGATTCAAGAGACCCAGTACTTC
CDR3: CASSPWTSGIQETQYF

J: TRBJ2-5
V: TRBV18
size: few
D: TRBD1
DNA: TGTGCCAGCTCACGGGGACAGAAAGAGACCCAGTACTTC
CDR3: CASSRGQKETQYF

J: TRBJ1-2
V: TRBV3-1
size: many
D: .
DNA: TGTGCCAGCAGCCAAGAATGGGGGCCCTATGGCTACACCTTC
CDR3: CASSQEWGPYGYTF

J: TRBJ2-7
V: TRBV12-3/TRBV12-4
size: many
D: TRBD1
DNA: TGTGCCAGCAGCTACAGGGGGGTCTCCTACGAGCAGTACTTC
CDR3: CASSYRGVSYEQYF

J: TRBJ2-7
V: TRBV11-2
size: many
D: .
DNA: TGTGCCAGCAGCTTAGGGATAACGGGGGACGAGCAGTACTTC
CDR3: CASSLGITGDEQYF

J: TRBJ1-5
V: TRBV27
size: many
D: TRBD1
DNA: TGTGCCAGCAGTTTATCGGGACAGGGGGTTGGTCAGCCCCAGCATTTT
CDR3: CASSLSGQGVGQPQHF